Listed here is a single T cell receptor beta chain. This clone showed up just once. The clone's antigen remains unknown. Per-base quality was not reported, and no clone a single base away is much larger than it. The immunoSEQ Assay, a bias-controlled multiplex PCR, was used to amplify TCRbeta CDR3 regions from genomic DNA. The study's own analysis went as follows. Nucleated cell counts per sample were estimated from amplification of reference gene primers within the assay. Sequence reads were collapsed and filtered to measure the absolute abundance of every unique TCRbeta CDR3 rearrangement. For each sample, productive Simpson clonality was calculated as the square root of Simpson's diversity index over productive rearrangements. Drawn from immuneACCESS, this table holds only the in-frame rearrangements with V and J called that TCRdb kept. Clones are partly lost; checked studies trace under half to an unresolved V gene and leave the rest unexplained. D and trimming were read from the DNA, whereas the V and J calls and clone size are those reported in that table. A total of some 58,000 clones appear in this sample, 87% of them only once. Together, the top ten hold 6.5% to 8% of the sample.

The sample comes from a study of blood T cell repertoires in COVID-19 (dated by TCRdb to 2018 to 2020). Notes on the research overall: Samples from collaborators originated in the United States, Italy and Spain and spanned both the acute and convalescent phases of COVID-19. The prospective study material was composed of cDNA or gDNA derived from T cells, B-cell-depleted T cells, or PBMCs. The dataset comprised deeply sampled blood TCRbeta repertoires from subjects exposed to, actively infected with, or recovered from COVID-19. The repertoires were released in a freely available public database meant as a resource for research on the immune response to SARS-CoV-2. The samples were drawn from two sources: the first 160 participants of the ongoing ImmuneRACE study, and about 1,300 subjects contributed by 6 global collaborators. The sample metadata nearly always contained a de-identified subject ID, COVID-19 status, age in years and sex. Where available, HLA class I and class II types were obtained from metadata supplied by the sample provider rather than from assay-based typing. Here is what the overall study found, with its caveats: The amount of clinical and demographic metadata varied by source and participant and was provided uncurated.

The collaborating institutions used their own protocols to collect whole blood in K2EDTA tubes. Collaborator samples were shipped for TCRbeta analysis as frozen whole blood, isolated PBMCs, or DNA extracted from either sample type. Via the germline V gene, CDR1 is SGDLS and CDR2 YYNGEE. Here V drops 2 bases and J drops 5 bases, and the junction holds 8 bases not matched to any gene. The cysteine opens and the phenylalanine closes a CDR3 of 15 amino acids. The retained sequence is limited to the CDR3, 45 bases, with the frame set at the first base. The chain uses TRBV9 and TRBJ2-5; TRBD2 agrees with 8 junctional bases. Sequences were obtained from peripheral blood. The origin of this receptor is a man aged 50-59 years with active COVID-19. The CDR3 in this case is CASSVDSGDGETQYF. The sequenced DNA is TGTGCCAGCAGCGTTGATAGCGGGGACGGGGAGACCCAGTACTTC.